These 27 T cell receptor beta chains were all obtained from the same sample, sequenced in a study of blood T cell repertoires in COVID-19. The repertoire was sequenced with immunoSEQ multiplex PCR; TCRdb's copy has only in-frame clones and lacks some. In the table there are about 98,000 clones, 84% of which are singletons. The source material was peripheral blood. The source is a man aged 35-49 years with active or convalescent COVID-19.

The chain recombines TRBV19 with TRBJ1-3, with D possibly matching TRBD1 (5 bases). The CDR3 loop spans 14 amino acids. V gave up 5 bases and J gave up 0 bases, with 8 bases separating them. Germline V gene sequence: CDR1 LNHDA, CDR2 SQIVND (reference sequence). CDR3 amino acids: CASSSGFSGNTIYF. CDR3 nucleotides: TGTGCCAGTAGTTCAGGGTTCTCTGGAAACACCATATATTTT.

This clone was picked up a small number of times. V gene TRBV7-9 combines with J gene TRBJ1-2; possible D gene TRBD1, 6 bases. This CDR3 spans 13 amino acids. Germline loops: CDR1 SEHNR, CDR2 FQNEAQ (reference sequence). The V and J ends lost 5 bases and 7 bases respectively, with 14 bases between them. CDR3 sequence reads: CASSTLDSRGYTF. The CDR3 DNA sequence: TGTGCCAGCAGCACCTTGGACAGCCGTGGCTACACCTTC.

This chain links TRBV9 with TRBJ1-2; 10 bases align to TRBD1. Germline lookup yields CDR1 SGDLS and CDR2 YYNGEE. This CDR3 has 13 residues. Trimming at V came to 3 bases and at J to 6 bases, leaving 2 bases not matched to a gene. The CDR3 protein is CASSAGTGDGYTF. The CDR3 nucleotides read TGTGCCAGCAGCGCAGGGACAGGGGATGGCTACACCTTC.

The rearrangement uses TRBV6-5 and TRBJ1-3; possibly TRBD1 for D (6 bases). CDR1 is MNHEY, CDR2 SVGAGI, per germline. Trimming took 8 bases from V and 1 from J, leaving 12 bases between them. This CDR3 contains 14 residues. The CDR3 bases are TGTGCCAGCTCCACAGGACAGTCTGGAAACACCATATATTTT. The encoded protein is CASSTGQSGNTIYF.

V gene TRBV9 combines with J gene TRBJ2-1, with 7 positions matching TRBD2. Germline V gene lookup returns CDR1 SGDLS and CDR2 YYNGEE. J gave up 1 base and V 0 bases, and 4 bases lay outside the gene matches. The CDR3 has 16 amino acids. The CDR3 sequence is CASSVGGGTSYNEQFF. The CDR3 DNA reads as TGTGCCAGCAGCGTAGGCGGGGGAACTTCCTACAATGAGCAGTTCTTC.

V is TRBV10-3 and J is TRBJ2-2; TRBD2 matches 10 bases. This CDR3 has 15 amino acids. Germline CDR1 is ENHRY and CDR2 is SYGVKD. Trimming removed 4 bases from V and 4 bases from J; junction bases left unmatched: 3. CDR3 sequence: CAISALAGATGELFF. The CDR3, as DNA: TGTGCCATCAGTGCGCTAGCGGGGGCCACCGGGGAGCTGTTTTTT.

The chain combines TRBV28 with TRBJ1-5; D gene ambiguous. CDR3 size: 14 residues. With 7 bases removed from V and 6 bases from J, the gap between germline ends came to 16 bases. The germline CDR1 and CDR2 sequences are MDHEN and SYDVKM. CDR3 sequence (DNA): TGTGCCAGCACCCACCAGCAGGAGGCTCAGCCCCAGCATTTT. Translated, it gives CASTHQQEAQPQHF.

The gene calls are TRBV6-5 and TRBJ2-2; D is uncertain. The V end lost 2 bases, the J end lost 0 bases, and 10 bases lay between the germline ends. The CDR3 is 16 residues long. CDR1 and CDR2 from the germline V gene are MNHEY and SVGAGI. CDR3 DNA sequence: TGTGCCAGCAGTTACATCGCGCTTACGAACACCGGGGAGCTGTTTTTT. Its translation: CASSYIALTNTGELFF.

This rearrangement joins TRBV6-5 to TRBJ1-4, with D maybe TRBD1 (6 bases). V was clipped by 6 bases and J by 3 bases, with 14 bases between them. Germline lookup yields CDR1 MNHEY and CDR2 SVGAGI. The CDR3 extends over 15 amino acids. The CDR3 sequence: CASRNRVLANEKLFF. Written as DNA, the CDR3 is TGTGCCAGCAGGAACAGGGTTTTGGCTAATGAAAAACTGTTTTTT.

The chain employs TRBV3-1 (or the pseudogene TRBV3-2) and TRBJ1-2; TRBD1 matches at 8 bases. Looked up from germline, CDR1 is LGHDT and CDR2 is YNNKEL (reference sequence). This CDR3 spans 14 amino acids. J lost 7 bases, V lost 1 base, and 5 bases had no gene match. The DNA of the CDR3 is TGTGCCAGCAGCCAAGTGCAGGGGGCCTCTGGCTACACCTTC. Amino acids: CASSQVQGASGYTF.

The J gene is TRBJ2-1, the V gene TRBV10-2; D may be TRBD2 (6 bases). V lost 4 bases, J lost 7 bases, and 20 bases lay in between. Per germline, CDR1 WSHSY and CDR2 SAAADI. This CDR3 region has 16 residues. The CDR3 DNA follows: TGCGCCAGCAGTGTAAATCTAGCGCTGGGTGGGAATGAGCAGTTCTTC. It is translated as CASSVNLALGGNEQFF.

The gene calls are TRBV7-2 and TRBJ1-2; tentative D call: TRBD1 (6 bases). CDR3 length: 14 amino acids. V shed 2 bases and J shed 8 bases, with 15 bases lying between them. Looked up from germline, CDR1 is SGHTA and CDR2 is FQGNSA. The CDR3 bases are TGTGCCAGCAGCTTACGAGGGGAGGGGGTAGGCTACACCTTC. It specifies CASSLRGEGVGYTF.

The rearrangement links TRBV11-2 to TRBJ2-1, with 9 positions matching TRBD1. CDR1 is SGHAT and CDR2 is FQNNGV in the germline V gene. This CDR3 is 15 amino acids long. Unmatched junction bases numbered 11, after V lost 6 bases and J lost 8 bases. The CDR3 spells CASRQTGTGRDEQFF. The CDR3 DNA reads TGTGCCAGCAGACAAACCGGGACAGGGCGGGATGAGCAGTTCTTC.

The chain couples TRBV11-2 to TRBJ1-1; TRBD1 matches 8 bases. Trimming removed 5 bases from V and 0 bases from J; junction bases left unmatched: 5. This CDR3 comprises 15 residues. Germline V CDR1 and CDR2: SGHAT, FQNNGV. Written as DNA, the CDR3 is TGTGCCAGCAGCCCCGGACAGGGCTTGAACACTGAAGCTTTCTTT. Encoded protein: CASSPGQGLNTEAFF.

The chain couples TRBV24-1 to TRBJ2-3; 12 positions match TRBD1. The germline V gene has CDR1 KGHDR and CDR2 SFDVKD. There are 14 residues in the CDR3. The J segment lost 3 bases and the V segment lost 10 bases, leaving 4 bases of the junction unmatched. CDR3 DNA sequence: TGTGCCACTCCGGGACAGGGGGCGACAGATACGCAGTATTTT. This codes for CATPGQGATDTQYF.

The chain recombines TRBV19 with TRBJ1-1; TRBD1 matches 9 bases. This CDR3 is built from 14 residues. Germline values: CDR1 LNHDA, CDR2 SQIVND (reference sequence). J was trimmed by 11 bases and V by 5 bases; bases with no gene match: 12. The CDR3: CASSPLTGTGIAFF. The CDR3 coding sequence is TGTGCCAGTAGTCCCCTAACCGGGACAGGGATTGCTTTCTTT.

The CDR3 DNA is TGCAGCGTTGACAGTTCCTCTGGGGCCAACGTCCTGACTTTC. This translates into CSVDSSSGANVLTF. This chain uses TRBV29-1 with TRBJ2-6; D gene uncertain. With 3 bases removed from V and 0 bases from J, the gap between germline ends came to 6 bases. The length of the CDR3 is 14 residues. Germline assignment: CDR1 SQVTM and CDR2 ANQGSEA.

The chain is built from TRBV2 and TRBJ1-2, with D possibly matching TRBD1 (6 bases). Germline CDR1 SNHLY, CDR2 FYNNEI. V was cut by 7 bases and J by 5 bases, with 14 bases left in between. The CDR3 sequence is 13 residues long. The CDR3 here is CASTRGLGYGYTF. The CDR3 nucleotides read TGTGCCAGCACGCGGGGGCTCGGTTATGGCTACACCTTC.

This chain's CDR3 is CASSRWTSPQETQYF. As DNA, the CDR3 is TGTGCCAGCAGCCGCTGGACTAGCCCCCAAGAGACCCAGTACTTC. The chain has TRBV9 and TRBJ2-5; TRBD2 aligns across 8 bases. There are 15 residues in the CDR3. Germline trimming cut 4 bases from V and 1 base from J; bases unmatched to any gene: 6. Looked up from germline, CDR1 is SGDLS and CDR2 is YYNGEE.

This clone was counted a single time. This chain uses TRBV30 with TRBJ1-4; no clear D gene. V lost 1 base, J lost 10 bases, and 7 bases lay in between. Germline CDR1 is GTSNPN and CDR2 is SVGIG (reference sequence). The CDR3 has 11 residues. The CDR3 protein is CAWSESVKLFF. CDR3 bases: TGTGCCTGGAGTGAATCGGTAAAACTGTTTTTT.

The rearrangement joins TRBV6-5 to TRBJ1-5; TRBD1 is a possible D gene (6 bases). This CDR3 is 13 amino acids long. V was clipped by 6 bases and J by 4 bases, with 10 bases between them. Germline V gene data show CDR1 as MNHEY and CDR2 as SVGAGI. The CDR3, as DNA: TGTGCCAGCAGCCTTACAGGGAATCAGCCCCAGCATTTT. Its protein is CASSLTGNQPQHF.

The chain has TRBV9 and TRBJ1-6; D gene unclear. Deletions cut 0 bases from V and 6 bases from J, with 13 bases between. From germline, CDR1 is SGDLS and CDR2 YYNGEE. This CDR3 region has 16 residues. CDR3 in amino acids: CASSVEKGRLNSPLHF. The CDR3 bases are TGTGCCAGCAGCGTAGAGAAAGGCAGGCTTAATTCACCCCTCCACTTT.

DNA for the CDR3: TGTGCCAGCAGCTTGGCTAGCGGGGGTTACGAGCAGTACTTC. Protein sequence: CASSLASGGYEQYF. J is TRBJ2-7 and V is TRBV11-2; 10 nucleotides align to TRBD2. Germline lookup yields CDR1 SGHAT and CDR2 FQNNGV. The CDR3 sequence is 14 residues long. V lost 3 bases, J lost 4 bases, and 3 bases stayed unmatched. Variable domain in full (rest from reference TRBV11-2 and TRBJ2-7): EAGVAQSPRYKIIEKRQSVAFWCNPISGHATLYWYQQILGQGPKLLIQFQNNGVVDDSQLPKDRFSAERLKGVDSTLKIQPAKLEDSAVYLCASSLASGGYEQYFGPGTRLTVT.

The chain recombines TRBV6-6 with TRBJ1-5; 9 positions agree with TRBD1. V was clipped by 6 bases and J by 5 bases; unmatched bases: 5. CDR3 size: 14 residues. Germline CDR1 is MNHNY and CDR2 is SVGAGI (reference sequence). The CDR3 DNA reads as TGTGCCAGCAGACAGGGGGCACTTTATCAGCCCCAGCATTTT. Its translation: CASRQGALYQPQHF.

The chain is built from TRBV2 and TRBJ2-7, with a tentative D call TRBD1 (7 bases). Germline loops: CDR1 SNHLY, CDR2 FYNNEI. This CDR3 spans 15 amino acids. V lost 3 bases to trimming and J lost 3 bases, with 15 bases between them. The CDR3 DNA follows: TGTGCCAGCAGTGAGGGCGGGACAGTTTTCTACGAGCAGTACTTC. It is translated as CASSEGGTVFYEQYF.

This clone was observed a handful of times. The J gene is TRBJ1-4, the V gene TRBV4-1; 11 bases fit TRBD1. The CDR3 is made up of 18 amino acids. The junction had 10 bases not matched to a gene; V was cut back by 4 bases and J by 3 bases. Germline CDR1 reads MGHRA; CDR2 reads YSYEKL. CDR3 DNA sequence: TGCGCCAGCAGCCGTGGACAGGGGGCTGGGGTAGCTAATGAAAAACTGTTTTTT. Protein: CASSRGQGAGVANEKLFF.

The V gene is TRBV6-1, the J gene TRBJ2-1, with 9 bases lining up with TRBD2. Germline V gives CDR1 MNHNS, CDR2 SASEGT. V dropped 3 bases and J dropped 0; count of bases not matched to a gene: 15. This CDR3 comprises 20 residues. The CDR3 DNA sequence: TGTGCCAGCAGTGAGCGTCCGTCTAGCGGGGCCTCCAGCTCCTACAATGAGCAGTTCTTC. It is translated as CASSERPSSGASSSYNEQFF.